This T cell receptor (beta chain) came from a study of blood T cell repertoires in COVID-19. Germline values: CDR1 LNHDA, CDR2 SQIVND (reference sequence). This CDR3 contains 13 residues. This clone was counted once. One end of the junction does not line up with germline, which may come from a read error. The repertoire was sequenced with immunoSEQ multiplex PCR; TCRdb's copy has only in-frame clones and lacks some. The data show tens of thousands of clones, approximately 86% seen once. The TCR sequence derives from a man aged 70 or older with acute or convalescent COVID-19. The genes are TRBV19 and TRBJ2-7; maybe TRBD2 (6 bases). Source material: peripheral blood. The CDR3 DNA reads TGTGCCAGTAGTATCTACGGGGCGGCCCCGGGGGACTTC. Its protein is CASSIYGAAPGDF.